This TCR beta chain was documented in a study of long-term antiretroviral therapy in people with HIV. Study results and caveats: Relative to transplant donor controls, diversity remained lower despite increasing after ART. Controls showed broader CDR3 length ranges than did the HIV repertoires.

Trimming removed 11 bases from V and 5 bases from J; junction bases left unmatched: 8. Germline values: CDR1 MGHRA, CDR2 YSYEKL. The CDR3 length is 13 residues. As regards this clone: Its antigen is unidentified.

The run of the v3.0 immunoSEQ assay was at survey level. For every sample, sequencing targeted roughly 40,000-50,000 T-cell genomes. TCRdb keeps only in-frame clones here, not all; method: immunoSEQ multiplex PCR. The sample has more than 20,000 clones, over 80% seen once; the top ten hold roughly a quarter. The chain uses TRBV4-1 and TRBJ1-2, with 10 bases identical to TRBD1. The material was unsorted PBMCs, obtained 0.4 years after starting antiretroviral therapy. This TCR was sampled from a man aged 45-65 years with HIV. CDR3 amino acids: CAGSWTGGYGYTF. The CDR3 DNA is TGCGCCGGATCTTGGACAGGGGGATATGGCTACACCTTC.